In its sample, the clone carrying this T cell receptor beta chain was seen many times. The antigen remains undetermined. In germline, CDR1 is KGHSH, CDR2 LQKENI. The V gene end was trimmed by 2 bases and the J gene end by 5 bases; junction bases not matched to a gene: 2. CDR3 size: 13 residues. TCRdb processed the 5' RACE reads anew with MiXCR; each CDR3 protein has one entry. The sample carries approximately 390,000 distinct CDR3 sequences, about 16% recorded once. This sample stems from a study of T-cell memory formation after mild COVID-19. Across the study: TCR clusters were largely donor specific. Findings and limits, study-wide: Shrinking CD4+ clones resided mostly in CM and EM, and CD8+ ones in EMRA.

Sequencing was done on a sample of PBMCs or a T cell subset sorted from them (not recorded which). The sequence was collected from a man aged 18 to 30 who had mild COVID-19 (a few samples of this study predate the infection). Cell type and time point are not known. The genes are TRBV18 and TRBJ1-1, with 7 bases that match TRBD1. As DNA, the CDR3 is TGTGCCAGCTCACCAACAGGGGAGACTGAAGCTTTCTTT. This sequence encodes CASSPTGETEAFF.